This is a list of T cell receptor beta chains from one sample in a study of OX40 agonist ivuxolimab in advanced cancers. Profiling relied on immunoSEQ multiplex PCR, and the TCRdb table lists in-frame clones only, not all of them. This sample has approximately 60,000 clones, with 91% found just once. Sequenced material: CD4+ or CD8+ T cells sorted from blood, taken in a trial of the OX40 agonist ivuxolimab. The source is an adult with an advanced solid tumor such as melanoma, head and neck, liver or kidney cancer. Each CDR3 is given with its conserved first and last residue. The D gene is left open where the match is weak. Size tells how often a clone was seen (once, few, many) or the class of an expanded clone, and some rows leave it out.

size: -; D: TRBD2; V: TRBV29-1; J: TRBJ2-1; CDR3: CSVEEGTSGTEFF; DNA: TGCAGCGTTGAAGAAGGGACTAGCGGAACTGAGTTCTTC
size: -; D: TRBD1; V: TRBV7-3; J: TRBJ2-7; CDR3: CASSLTGGQQYF; DNA: TGTGCCAGCAGCTTGACAGGGGGCCAGCAGTACTTC
size: -; D: TRBD2; V: TRBV2; J: TRBJ2-3; CDR3: CASSVPGLAGTQYF; DNA: TGTGCCAGCAGTGTTCCGGGACTAGCGGGTACGCAGTATTTT
size: -; D: -; V: TRBV11-2; J: TRBJ1-2; CDR3: CASTGLRVYGYTF; DNA: TGTGCCAGTACAGGGCTGCGAGTCTATGGCTACACCTTC
size: -; D: -; V: TRBV28; J: TRBJ2-1; CDR3: CASSGPLRSYNEQFF; DNA: TGTGCCAGCAGTGGCCCCCTGCGCTCCTACAATGAGCAGTTCTTC
size: once; D: TRBD1; V: TRBV10-3; J: TRBJ2-5; CDR3: CATLPGQGIETQYF; DNA: TGTGCCACTTTACCGGGACAGGGGATAGAGACCCAGTACTTC
size: -; D: -; V: TRBV5-8; J: TRBJ2-5; CDR3: CASSLAHLATPEETQYF; DNA: TGTGCCAGCAGCCTCGCGCACTTAGCGACCCCCGAAGAGACCCAGTACTTC
size: once; D: -; V: TRBV5-1; J: TRBJ1-5; CDR3: CASSRTGGNQPQHF; DNA: TGCGCCAGCAGCCGTACAGGCGGCAATCAGCCCCAGCATTTT
size: -; D: -; V: TRBV6-1; J: TRBJ2-5; CDR3: CASNRDESQETQYF; DNA: TGTGCCAGCAACAGGGACGAATCACAAGAGACCCAGTACTTC
size: -; D: -; V: TRBV19; J: TRBJ1-5; CDR3: CASSTTSGNQPQHF; DNA: TGTGCCAGTAGTACCACCTCGGGCAATCAGCCCCAGCATTTT
size: few; D: TRBD1; V: TRBV28; J: TRBJ1-3; CDR3: CASSRTGTWDRGSLGNTIYF; DNA: TGTGCCAGCAGTAGAACAGGCACCTGGGACAGGGGGTCACTCGGAAACACCATATATTTT
size: -; D: -; V: TRBV6-1; J: TRBJ2-5; CDR3: CASTSMETQYF; DNA: TGTGCCAGCACTTCGATGGAGACCCAGTACTTC
size: few; D: -; V: TRBV5-1; J: TRBJ1-1; CDR3: CASSLGSGVDEAFF; DNA: TGCGCCAGCAGCTTGGGATCGGGGGTTGATGAAGCTTTCTTT
size: -; D: -; V: TRBV19; J: TRBJ2-7; CDR3: CASSIGRPVYEQYF; DNA: TGTGCCAGTAGTATAGGGAGACCAGTCTACGAGCAGTACTTC
size: -; D: -; V: TRBV28; J: TRBJ1-3; CDR3: CASSFPGGTGNTIYF; DNA: TGTGCCAGCAGTTTCCCGGGGGGTACAGGAAACACCATATATTTT
size: -; D: -; V: TRBV30; J: TRBJ2-2; CDR3: CAWSTLLRTGELFF; DNA: TGTGCCTGGAGTACTCTTCTTCGTACCGGGGAGCTGTTTTTT
size: few; D: TRBD2; V: TRBV27; J: TRBJ2-2; CDR3: CASKSGGRTGELFF; DNA: TGTGCCAGCAAATCGGGCGGGAGGACCGGGGAGCTGTTTTTT
size: -; D: -; V: TRBV6-5; J: TRBJ2-7; CDR3: CASSYGQTYEQYF; DNA: TGTGCCAGCAGTTACGGACAGACCTACGAGCAGTACTTC
size: once; D: TRBD1; V: TRBV29-1; J: TRBJ2-1; CDR3: CSSSPGTGANEQFF; DNA: TGCAGCTCCTCCCCAGGGACAGGCGCCAATGAGCAGTTCTTC
size: -; D: TRBD1; V: TRBV6-6; J: TRBJ1-5; CDR3: CASRPDRGPNQPQHF; DNA: TGTGCCAGCAGACCTGACAGGGGGCCGAATCAGCCCCAGCATTTT
size: -; D: -; V: TRBV11-2; J: TRBJ2-2; CDR3: CASSLIRTGELFF; DNA: TGTGCCAGCAGCTTAATACGGACCGGGGAGCTGTTTTTT
size: -; D: -; V: TRBV5-1; J: TRBJ2-7; CDR3: CASSGENRDYEQYF; DNA: TGCGCCAGCAGCGGGGAGAACAGGGATTACGAGCAGTACTTC
size: -; D: -; V: TRBV6-5; J: TRBJ2-5; CDR3: CASSYGLQETQYF; DNA: TGTGCCAGCAGTTACGGTTTACAAGAGACCCAGTACTTC
size: -; D: TRBD1; V: TRBV7-8; J: TRBJ2-5; CDR3: CASSLETGLETQYF; DNA: TGTGCCAGCAGCTTAGAGACAGGGCTAGAGACCCAGTACTTC
size: -; D: -; V: TRBV7-8; J: TRBJ1-1; CDR3: CASSLSAYNSEAFF; DNA: TGTGCCAGCAGCTTATCGGCCTATAATTCTGAAGCTTTCTTT
size: -; D: -; V: TRBV28; J: TRBJ1-1; CDR3: CASKKTGFQNTEAFF; DNA: TGTGCCAGCAAGAAAACAGGTTTTCAGAACACTGAAGCTTTCTTT
size: -; D: -; V: TRBV6-1; J: TRBJ1-6; CDR3: CASSLGGGSPLHF; DNA: TGTGCCAGCAGTTTGGGCGGGGGTTCACCCCTCCACTTT
size: once; D: -; V: TRBV2; J: TRBJ1-3; CDR3: CASSGVGTGNTIYF; DNA: TGTGCCAGCAGTGGGGTCGGCACGGGAAACACCATATATTTT
size: -; D: TRBD1; V: TRBV5-1; J: TRBJ1-2; CDR3: CASSPQGQGALGYTF; DNA: TGCGCCAGCAGCCCTCAGGGACAGGGGGCCCTTGGCTACACCTTC
size: -; D: -; V: TRBV11-2; J: TRBJ2-5; CDR3: CASSLDGGQETQYF; DNA: TGTGCCAGCAGCTTAGACGGCGGCCAAGAGACCCAGTACTTC
size: once; D: -; V: TRBV6-6; J: TRBJ1-5; CDR3: CASKSHGEYSNQPQHF; DNA: TGTGCCAGCAAGTCCCACGGAGAATATAGCAATCAGCCCCAGCATTTT
size: once; D: TRBD1; V: TRBV6-6; J: TRBJ2-5; CDR3: CASSYTGDKGETQYF; DNA: TGTGCCAGCAGTTACACAGGGGACAAGGGAGAGACCCAGTACTTC
size: -; D: -; V: TRBV19; J: TRBJ2-1; CDR3: CASSKLAKYNEQFF; DNA: TGTGCCAGTAGTAAATTAGCTAAGTACAATGAGCAGTTCTTC
size: -; D: -; V: TRBV7-8; J: TRBJ2-7; CDR3: CASSLTTYEQYF; DNA: TGTGCCAGCAGCTTAACTACATACGAGCAGTACTTC
size: -; D: -; V: TRBV2; J: TRBJ2-6; CDR3: CASRRDGGSGGANVLTF; DNA: TGTGCCAGCAGGCGGGACGGAGGTTCTGGTGGGGCCAACGTCCTGACTTTC
size: -; D: -; V: TRBV5-5; J: TRBJ2-3; CDR3: CASSPPLGDADTQYF; DNA: TGTGCCAGCAGCCCGCCATTGGGAGACGCGGATACGCAGTATTTT
size: -; D: -; V: TRBV5-1; J: TRBJ1-1; CDR3: CASSLDPMATEAFF; DNA: TGCGCCAGCAGCTTGGACCCCATGGCGACTGAAGCTTTCTTT
size: -; D: -; V: TRBV7-9; J: TRBJ1-3; CDR3: CASSVGTLRSLSSGNTIYF; DNA: TGTGCCAGCAGCGTCGGCACCCTCCGCTCCCTCAGCTCTGGAAACACCATATATTTT
size: -; D: -; V: TRBV7-8; J: TRBJ1-2; CDR3: CASSLEVGGEGGYTF; DNA: TGTGCCAGCAGCTTAGAAGTTGGGGGTGAGGGTGGCTACACCTTC
size: -; D: TRBD1; V: TRBV14; J: TRBJ2-3; CDR3: CASSSTGGITDTQYF; DNA: TGTGCCAGCAGCTCGACAGGGGGGATCACAGATACGCAGTATTTT
size: -; D: -; V: TRBV19; J: TRBJ1-5; CDR3: CASSIAGLGNQPQHF; DNA: TGTGCCAGTAGTATTGCGGGGCTCGGCAATCAGCCCCAGCATTTT
size: -; D: -; V: TRBV11-2; J: TRBJ2-7; CDR3: CASSSVQGRLPYEQYF; DNA: TGTGCCAGCAGCTCAGTGCAGGGTCGGTTGCCATACGAGCAGTACTTC
size: -; D: TRBD1; V: TRBV6-1; J: TRBJ2-2; CDR3: CASTRDRAGELFF; DNA: TGTGCCAGCACCAGGGACAGGGCCGGGGAGCTGTTTTTT
size: -; D: TRBD1; V: TRBV10-3; J: TRBJ1-1; CDR3: CAISEEDRGSTEAFF; DNA: TGTGCCATCAGTGAAGAGGACAGGGGTTCCACTGAAGCTTTCTTT
size: -; D: -; V: TRBV30; J: TRBJ2-1; CDR3: CASHGSYNEQFF; DNA: TGTGCCAGCCATGGTTCCTACAATGAGCAGTTCTTC
size: -; D: -; V: TRBV25-1; J: TRBJ2-1; CDR3: CASSPGGGHSSGEQFF; DNA: TGTGCCAGCAGTCCAGGAGGGGGACATTCAAGTGGAGAGCAGTTCTTC
size: -; D: TRBD1; V: TRBV19; J: TRBJ1-2; CDR3: CASSTKTGISNYGYTF; DNA: TGTGCCAGTAGTACCAAGACAGGGATATCTAACTATGGCTACACCTTC
size: -; D: -; V: TRBV11-2; J: TRBJ1-5; CDR3: CASSLEGSYQPQHF; DNA: TGTGCCAGCAGCTTGGAAGGTTCCTATCAGCCCCAGCATTTT
size: -; D: -; V: TRBV6-6; J: TRBJ1-3; CDR3: CASSYIAGNTIYF; DNA: TGTGCCAGCAGTTACATAGCTGGAAACACCATATATTTT
size: -; D: TRBD2; V: TRBV5-1; J: TRBJ2-7; CDR3: CASSLRGGFEQYF; DNA: TGCGCCAGCAGCTTGCGGGGGGGTTTTGAGCAGTACTTC
size: -; D: -; V: TRBV19; J: TRBJ2-3; CDR3: CASSHDWRQDTQYF; DNA: TGTGCCAGTAGCCATGACTGGCGACAAGATACGCAGTATTTT
size: -; D: -; V: TRBV9; J: TRBJ2-3; CDR3: CASSVTGWPTDTQYF; DNA: TGTGCCAGCAGCGTGACAGGTTGGCCCACAGATACGCAGTATTTT
size: once; D: -; V: TRBV5-6; J: TRBJ2-7; CDR3: CASSLGYEQYF; DNA: TGTGCCAGCAGCTTGGGTTACGAGCAGTACTTC
size: -; D: TRBD2; V: TRBV19; J: TRBJ2-5; CDR3: CASRRGLAPQETQYF; DNA: TGTGCCAGTAGAAGGGGACTAGCGCCTCAAGAGACCCAGTACTTC
size: -; D: -; V: TRBV6-4; J: TRBJ2-3; CDR3: CASSDSFSGTDTQYF; DNA: TGTGCCAGCAGTGACTCCTTTTCGGGAACAGATACGCAGTATTTT